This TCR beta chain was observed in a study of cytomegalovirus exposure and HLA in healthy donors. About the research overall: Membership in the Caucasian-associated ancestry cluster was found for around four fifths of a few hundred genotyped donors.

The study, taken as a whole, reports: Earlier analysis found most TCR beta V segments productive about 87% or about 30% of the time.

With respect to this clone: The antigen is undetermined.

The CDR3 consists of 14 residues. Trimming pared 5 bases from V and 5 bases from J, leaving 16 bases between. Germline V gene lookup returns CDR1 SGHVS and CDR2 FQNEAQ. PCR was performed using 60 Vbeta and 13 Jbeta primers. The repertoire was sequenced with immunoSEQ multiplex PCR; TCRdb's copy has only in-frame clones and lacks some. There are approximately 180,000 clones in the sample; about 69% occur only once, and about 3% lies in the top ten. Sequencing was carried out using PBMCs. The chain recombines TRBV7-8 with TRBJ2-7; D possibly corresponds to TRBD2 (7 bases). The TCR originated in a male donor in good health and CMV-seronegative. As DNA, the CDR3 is TGTGCCAGCAGCCAGGGGAGGGAGGCGGACGAGCAGTACTTC. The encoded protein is CASSQGREADEQYF.